This TCR beta chain derives from a study of T cells in Graves' hyperthyroidism and ophthalmopathy. Findings of the study overall: Ophthalmopathy was identified by the model a median around 5.9 months ahead of onset.

This clonotype was detected only a few times. Antigen specificity is unknown. Germline CDR1 reads SGHKS; CDR2 reads YYEKEE (reference sequence). CDR3 length equals 14 residues. After removal of 0 bases from V and 11 bases from J, the junction contained 8 bases not matched to a gene. The investigators amplified TCR beta CDR3 regions from RNA transcripts. A first-round RT-PCR of the TCR CDR3 used the HTBI primer set. MiXCR, run by TCRdb on the multiplex PCR reads, gives a single entry per CDR3 protein. Found here are 400,000 or so distinct CDR3 sequences, roughly 15% of them singletons; the top ten hold about 20%.

The sequenced sample consisted of blood. This sequence was found in a woman aged 55-70 years with Graves' ophthalmopathy. The chain links TRBV5-5 to TRBJ2-4, with 7 bases identical to TRBD2. CDR3 in DNA: TGTGCCAGCAGCTTGGAAACTAGCGCTCGGGTTCAGTACTTC. This gives the protein CASSLETSARVQYF.